This TCR beta chain came from a study of cytomegalovirus exposure and HLA in healthy donors (dated by TCRdb to the late 2010s). As for the study more broadly: An earlier analysis of 587 of the donors reported 276 Gb of sequence data and some 110 million unique TCR beta sequences obtained from 150 million to 200 million T cells. An earlier analysis of nearly 600 of the donors applied high-throughput TCR beta sequencing to assess whether each TCR beta V gene segment acted as functional or pseudogenic. The aim of the study was to test whether cataloging public T cell receptors could identify signatures of past pathogen exposure. Along with the approximately 670-subject first cohort, a separate validation cohort of more than 90 different subjects was used. HLA typing included class I and class II loci at four-digit resolution. About five DR-DQ haplotypes were treated as single units for association and clustering because of strong linkage in the cohort. Genome-wide SNP genotypes for about 65% of the roughly 670 donors were used in a later genetic analysis, which treated that subset as a discovery cohort. Every repertoire in the discovery cohort had been generated on one and the same sequencing platform. The study profiled the T cell repertoires of more than 500 subjects by immunosequencing and related them to cytomegalovirus serostatus. Among 398 genotyped donors of the cohort, an average of approximately 240,000 unique TCR beta nucleotide sequences were sequenced per donor, about a sixth of them non-productive. The study combined high-throughput TCR immunosequencing, statistical association of individual TCRs with disease status, and machine learning to predict cytomegalovirus infection status. Of the 398 genotyped donors, approximately 81% were placed in the genetic ancestry cluster associated with self-reported Caucasian donors. To study patterns of TCR occurrence, a later analysis re-analyzed previously published TCR beta repertoires from 650 to 750 donors and added high-resolution HLA genotyping. An early release covering about 600 HLA-typed donors comprised about 300 gigabases of sequencing data and around 80 million unique TCR sequences. In the later analysis, no new phenotypic data were used to find candidate immune exposures; instead, reliance was placed on TCR beta sequences and their occurrence across donors. The number of donors typed differed by locus, with roughly 629-640 for A, B, C, DRB1 and DQB1, 522 for DQA1, 606 for DPA1, and some 440 for DPB1. Donor age, sex, ethnicity and CMV serostatus were compiled alongside the repertoire data. Study-wide findings and limitations: In this cohort, only TCR beta chains were sequenced, and detectable features were limited by the absence of alpha or paired-chain data. An association between a missense DCLRE1C variant and V-gene and J-gene trimming of TCR beta chains was found in a later genetic analysis and replicated in an independent cohort. In both the original and validation cohorts, the classifier was reported to diagnose cytomegalovirus status with high specificity and sensitivity. In a later analysis, TCR association rates were found to vary across HLA loci, with the most associated TCRs seen for DRB1 alleles and the fewest for HLA-C alleles. Assigning TCR associations to individual alleles was difficult when HLA alleles, especially DR and DQ, strongly co-occurred. Most TCR sequences were seen in very few donors, while some public TCRs were found in many individuals. A further reported finding was that TCR beta sequences accurately predicted the HLA-A and HLA-B alleles for most subjects in the first cohort. Because counts were too low, seventeen rarely observed V segments, including chromosome 9 orphons, were excluded from the earlier analysis of some 590 of the donors. The authors suggested that the approach could potentially be extended to other disease states and immunological phenotypes. A cluster of highly shared sequence variants was judged likely to be a technical artifact of the sequencing pipeline. Several of the top co-occurrence clusters appeared to be linked to parvovirus B19, influenza, CMV and Epstein-Barr virus, according to a later analysis. Because HLA typing was missing for some donors at each locus, association tests included only the typed subset. In an earlier analysis of more than 450 of the donors, most TCR beta V segments were observed in productive rearrangements about 87% or about 30% of the time, broadly matching IMGT annotations. The study listed approximately 160 TCR beta chains as associated with cytomegalovirus. At a false discovery rate of 0.05, a later analysis linked 16,000 or so TCR beta sequences to specific HLA alleles. Immune exposure information for the cohort was limited to CMV serostatus. Because the 87-base-pair reads could not distinguish some IMGT-functional V segments, including TRBV6-2 and TRBV6-3, those segments were excluded. Linkage disequilibrium might explain the correlated functional status among segregating V segments, but an unknown experimental factor could not be ruled out. A later analysis found that most CMV-associated TCR beta chains appeared HLA-restricted, with HLA associations seemingly driven largely by CMV exposure. Sequencing depth was assumed to be roughly uniform across donors in the presence/absence analyses, though that assumption may not hold. According to a later genetic analysis, donors in an Asian-associated ancestry cluster had fewer N-insertions in productive TCRs than the approximately 700-donor mean. In vitro tests confirmed that a few of the cytomegalovirus-associated TCR beta chains recognize cytomegalovirus antigens. In a later analysis, HLA-associated TCR beta chains showed more clonal expansion and lower generation probabilities than non-associated chains that were equally common.

In total, 630 or so healthy bone marrow donors made up the cohort. At the time of sampling, every cohort member was nominally healthy, though immune exposures that went unrecorded were likely present. The donor was CMV seronegative and was included in the group of about 350 seronegative cohort members. A peripheral blood sample was collected from each donor, and TCR beta sequencing was performed on peripheral blood mononuclear cells. The Qiagen DNeasy Blood Extraction Kit was used to extract genomic DNA from the blood cell samples. The library came from the immunoSEQ multiplex PCR assay. The multiplex PCR relied on a mix of 60 forward primers for TCR Vbeta segments and 13 reverse primers for TCR Jbeta segments. A multiplex PCR assay on genomic DNA amplified the CDR3 region of rearranged TCR beta genes. The Illumina HiSeq System was used to sequence the amplified TCR beta libraries as 87-base-pair reads. In the authors' own workflow: A later analysis tallied 80 million to 95 million unique TCR beta chains across the 666 repertoires, and approximately 11 million of those chains were shared by two or more donors. A nearest-neighbor algorithm error-corrected the raw reads and collapsed the reads into unique sequences, merging closely related sequences to remove PCR and sequencing errors. CDR3 sequences were aligned to IMGT reference sequences to assign V, D and J gene segments. For a sequence to be retained, a match of at least six nucleotides to both a V gene segment and a J gene segment was required. A rearrangement was called productive if the CDR3 had no stop codons and remained in frame with V and J, and every other rearrangement was called non-productive. CDR3 was defined by IMGT convention, running from the second conserved V-encoded cysteine to the conserved J-encoded phenylalanine. The earlier analysis of 587 of the donors excluded sequences that lacked an unambiguous match to a single V gene segment. In an earlier analysis of about 590 of the donors, a V segment was called functional when productive rearrangements were above 56.7%, and segregating when the standard deviation between donors exceeded 5%. A statistical classification framework was built for diagnosing cytomegalovirus status from the catalog of TCR beta chain sequences. In a later analysis, V and J genes were assigned by comparing TCR nucleotide sequences against IMGT/GENE-DB human TR gene sequences. In a later analysis, CDR3 sequences and most-parsimonious VDJ recombination scenarios were assigned using the TCRdist pipeline. A later analysis defined each TCR beta chain by its CDR3 amino acid sequence plus V-gene family, and excluded reads lacking a unique V-gene family. A later analysis removed roughly 590 highly shared, low-generation-probability nucleotide sequences to deal with suspected cross-contamination and a sequencing artifact. In a later analysis, a clonal expansion index for each public chain was calculated from normalized within-repertoire ranks of inferred template counts. In a later analysis, generation probabilities were computed using a VDJ recombination model fitted to out-of-frame rearrangements, and the results were checked against IGoR. In a later analysis, TCR-TCR, TCR-HLA and TCR-CMV co-occurrence was scored with hypergeometric tests, and a repertoire-size bias correction was applied to TCR pairs. To estimate false discovery rates, a later analysis permuted the HLA or CMV assignments 20 times. A later analysis grouped co-occurring TCRs with DBSCAN, adding TCRdist sequence similarity when clustering within HLA-allele-positive subsets. For co-occurrence clustering, repertoires with fewer than 30,000 or more than 120,000 public chains were excluded, along with five or six repertoires with anomalous nucleotide sharing. Here the immuneACCESS table is served through TCRdb, limited to in-frame sequences with V and J called. Missing clones are a known gap in these copies; in checked studies unresolved V genes cover under half, and the rest lacks a known reason. The V and J calls and clone size come from that table; D and trimming were worked out from the DNA. Here the sample has some 60,000 clones; around 86% occur a single time. The top ten hold approximately 12% of the sample.

This clone came up once. The specificity of this receptor is unknown. Mismatch with germline at one junction end may stem from a read error. According to the germline V gene, CDR1 reads SGHRS and CDR2 reads YFSETQ. Spanning cysteine to phenylalanine, the CDR3 consists of 15 amino acids. The entry retains the CDR3 DNA only, 45 bases that are in frame from base 1. The origin of this receptor is a female donor in good health and CMV-seronegative. This receptor chain uses TRBV5-1 and TRBJ2-2; 7 bases in between match TRBD1. Sequenced material: PBMCs. The DNA reads as follows: TGCGCCAGCGGCTTGGCGGTAGGACAGGCCGGGGAGCTGTTTTTT. Protein translation: CASGLAVGQAGELFF.